These T cell receptor beta chains were read from a single sample in a study of cytomegalovirus exposure and HLA in healthy donors. Here immunoSEQ multiplex PCR was the method, and the copy in TCRdb shows in-frame clones only, minus some. The top ten clones hold roughly 2.6% of a sample with 110,000 or so clones, 65% to 85% of them seen once. The sample was PBMCs. The receptors were gathered from a woman under 30 in good health and CMV-seronegative. Each CDR3 is given with its conserved first and last residue. Each record gives: D gene, J gene, V gene, clone size, CDR3 DNA, CDR3 protein. D genes are given only for firm matches. The listing skips clone size in some rows; elsewhere it reads once, few, many or a size class.

d_call: TRBD2
j_call: TRBJ2-1
v_call: TRBV6-6
clone_size: .
cdr3_nt: TGTGCCAGCAGTCAGGTTAGCGGGAGGGCCGGTGATGAGCAGTTCTTC
cdr3_aa: CASSQVSGRAGDEQFF

d_call: TRBD1
j_call: TRBJ1-4
v_call: TRBV7-9
clone_size: few
cdr3_nt: TGTGCCAGCAGCTTTACAGGGGAGAGACTGTTTTTT
cdr3_aa: CASSFTGERLFF

d_call: .
j_call: TRBJ1-3
v_call: TRBV29-1
clone_size: .
cdr3_nt: TGCAGCGTTGAAACAGTTTCTGGAAACACCATATATTTT
cdr3_aa: CSVETVSGNTIYF

d_call: TRBD2
j_call: TRBJ2-3
v_call: TRBV5-4
clone_size: .
cdr3_nt: TGTGCCAGTGGACTAGCGGGGGTGGGGGATACGCAGTATTTT
cdr3_aa: CASGLAGVGDTQYF

d_call: .
j_call: TRBJ2-2
v_call: TRBV4-3
clone_size: .
cdr3_nt: TGCGCCAGCAGCCAAGCCCTCGACAGCGCGAACACCGGGGAGCTGTTTTTT
cdr3_aa: CASSQALDSANTGELFF

d_call: .
j_call: TRBJ2-1
v_call: TRBV6-5
clone_size: .
cdr3_nt: TGTGCCAGCAGTCCCCTTCTGGCGGTATACAATGAGCAGTTCTTC
cdr3_aa: CASSPLLAVYNEQFF

d_call: .
j_call: TRBJ2-5
v_call: TRBV5-1
clone_size: .
cdr3_nt: TGCGCCAGCAGCCTTATACTAGGAGGTGGGGAGACCCAGTACTTC
cdr3_aa: CASSLILGGGETQYF

d_call: .
j_call: TRBJ2-1
v_call: TRBV5-1
clone_size: .
cdr3_nt: TGCGCCAGCAGCTTAGACATCTACAATGAGCAGTTCTTC
cdr3_aa: CASSLDIYNEQFF

d_call: TRBD2
j_call: TRBJ2-5
v_call: TRBV27
clone_size: .
cdr3_nt: TGTGCCAGCAGTTCCCAGACTAGCGGGAGATTTCCACCCCTGCAGGAGACCCAGTACTTC
cdr3_aa: CASSSQTSGRFPPLQETQYF

d_call: TRBD2
j_call: TRBJ2-3
v_call: TRBV30
clone_size: .
cdr3_nt: TGTGCCTCAGGACTAGCAGTCGCAAATACGCAGTATTTT
cdr3_aa: CASGLAVANTQYF

d_call: .
j_call: TRBJ2-7
v_call: TRBV7-6
clone_size: .
cdr3_nt: TGTGCCAGCAGCTTGAGAGGGGGTGGGACCTACGAGCAGTACTTC
cdr3_aa: CASSLRGGGTYEQYF

d_call: TRBD1
j_call: TRBJ2-5
v_call: TRBV30
clone_size: .
cdr3_nt: TGTGCCTGGTCGACAGGGTGGGAGGAGACCCAGTACTTC
cdr3_aa: CAWSTGWEETQYF

d_call: TRBD2
j_call: TRBJ2-2
v_call: TRBV7-9
clone_size: .
cdr3_nt: TGTGCCAGCAGCTCAACGTCTACTAGCGGGAGTTTCGGCGGGGAGCTGTTTTTT
cdr3_aa: CASSSTSTSGSFGGELFF

d_call: TRBD2
j_call: TRBJ2-2
v_call: TRBV14
clone_size: .
cdr3_nt: TGTGCCAGCAGCCAAGGTCTAGCGGGGACTGTGATGAACACCGGGGAGCTGTTTTTT
cdr3_aa: CASSQGLAGTVMNTGELFF

d_call: .
j_call: TRBJ2-4
v_call: TRBV5-6
clone_size: .
cdr3_nt: TGTGCCAGCAGCTTGGCCAAGACGGGACTAGCCAAAAACATTCAGTACTTC
cdr3_aa: CASSLAKTGLAKNIQYF

d_call: TRBD1
j_call: TRBJ1-2
v_call: TRBV6-5
clone_size: .
cdr3_nt: TGTGCCAGCAGTTACCATACAGGGGCCCATAACTATGGCTACACCTTC
cdr3_aa: CASSYHTGAHNYGYTF

d_call: .
j_call: TRBJ2-5
v_call: TRBV29-1
clone_size: .
cdr3_nt: TGCAGCGTCCGGGACTTACAAGAGACCCAGTACTTC
cdr3_aa: CSVRDLQETQYF

d_call: .
j_call: TRBJ2-7
v_call: TRBV25-1
clone_size: .
cdr3_nt: TGTGCCAGCAGTATGGGGGGAACTCGCGAGCAGTACTTC
cdr3_aa: CASSMGGTREQYF

d_call: .
j_call: TRBJ1-4
v_call: TRBV6-1
clone_size: .
cdr3_nt: TGTGCCAGCAGCTCCGGGTGGAAACTGTTTTTT
cdr3_aa: CASSSGWKLFF

d_call: .
j_call: TRBJ2-2
v_call: TRBV14
clone_size: .
cdr3_nt: TGTGCCAGCAGCGGACAGAGGCGGGAGCTGTTTTTT
cdr3_aa: CASSGQRRELFF

d_call: TRBD1
j_call: TRBJ2-7
v_call: TRBV5-1
clone_size: .
cdr3_nt: TGCGCCAGCAGCTTACCGGGACAGGGGGCGCCAGAGCAGTACTTC
cdr3_aa: CASSLPGQGAPEQYF

d_call: .
j_call: TRBJ2-6
v_call: TRBV7-9
clone_size: .
cdr3_nt: TGTGCCAGCAGCTGGCTCCCTGGGGCCAACGTCCTGACTTTC
cdr3_aa: CASSWLPGANVLTF

d_call: TRBD1
j_call: TRBJ1-3
v_call: TRBV5-1
clone_size: .
cdr3_nt: TGCGCCAGCAGCTTGGGGCGGGACAGGGACACCATATATTTT
cdr3_aa: CASSLGRDRDTIYF

d_call: .
j_call: TRBJ2-7
v_call: TRBV20-1
clone_size: .
cdr3_nt: TGCAGTGCTAGAGTTCTGGCAGGGCAGTACTTC
cdr3_aa: CSARVLAGQYF

d_call: .
j_call: TRBJ1-3
v_call: TRBV5-4
clone_size: once
cdr3_nt: TGTGCCAGCAGCTCGGACAGCATTGGAAACACCATATATTTT
cdr3_aa: CASSSDSIGNTIYF

d_call: TRBD1
j_call: TRBJ1-1
v_call: TRBV6-6
clone_size: .
cdr3_nt: TGTGCCAGCAGGTACGACAGGGGGCGGACTGAAGCTTTCTTT
cdr3_aa: CASRYDRGRTEAFF

d_call: TRBD1
j_call: TRBJ2-4
v_call: TRBV28
clone_size: .
cdr3_nt: TGTGCCAGCAGTAATGAGGGGACAGGGGGCAACATTCAGTACTTC
cdr3_aa: CASSNEGTGGNIQYF

d_call: TRBD1
j_call: TRBJ2-7
v_call: TRBV6-1
clone_size: .
cdr3_nt: TGTGCCAGCAGGGGACAGTTGGGCTCCTACGAGCAGTACTTC
cdr3_aa: CASRGQLGSYEQYF

d_call: TRBD1
j_call: TRBJ1-4
v_call: TRBV4-1
clone_size: .
cdr3_nt: TGCGCCAGCAGCCAGCCGGGACAGGGAATTGATTGGGAAAAACTGTTTTTT
cdr3_aa: CASSQPGQGIDWEKLFF

d_call: TRBD2
j_call: TRBJ2-1
v_call: TRBV6-4
clone_size: few
cdr3_nt: TGTGCCAGCAGTGACTCAGCGGGGGGTTACAATGAGCAGTTCTTC
cdr3_aa: CASSDSAGGYNEQFF

d_call: .
j_call: TRBJ1-1
v_call: TRBV25-1
clone_size: .
cdr3_nt: TGTGCCAGCAGTCGGCCGGGGAGTTTGAACACTGAAGCTTTCTTT
cdr3_aa: CASSRPGSLNTEAFF

d_call: TRBD2
j_call: TRBJ2-1
v_call: TRBV5-6
clone_size: .
cdr3_nt: TGTGCCAGCAGCTTGGAAGATCTAGCGGGAGTTCTATACAATGAGCAGTTCTTC
cdr3_aa: CASSLEDLAGVLYNEQFF

d_call: TRBD1
j_call: TRBJ1-1
v_call: TRBV28
clone_size: .
cdr3_nt: TGTGCCAGCAGTCGTCCGGGACAGGGAAGCACTGAAGCTTTCTTT
cdr3_aa: CASSRPGQGSTEAFF

d_call: TRBD2
j_call: TRBJ2-1
v_call: TRBV28
clone_size: once
cdr3_nt: TGTGCCAGCAGTTTAGCGGGAGTTACCTACAATGAGCAGTTCTTC
cdr3_aa: CASSLAGVTYNEQFF

d_call: TRBD1
j_call: TRBJ2-7
v_call: TRBV18
clone_size: .
cdr3_nt: TGTGCCAGCTCGCCGGGACAGGGCCTGTCCTACGAGCAGTACTTC
cdr3_aa: CASSPGQGLSYEQYF

d_call: TRBD1
j_call: TRBJ1-2
v_call: TRBV5-4
clone_size: .
cdr3_nt: TGTGCCAGCAGCGAGGGACAGCCCACTAACTATGGCTACACCTTC
cdr3_aa: CASSEGQPTNYGYTF

d_call: .
j_call: TRBJ1-1
v_call: TRBV5-1
clone_size: .
cdr3_nt: TGCGCCAGCAGCTTTTTTGGCTTCGAGAACACTGAAGCTTTCTTT
cdr3_aa: CASSFFGFENTEAFF

d_call: .
j_call: TRBJ2-3
v_call: TRBV5-1
clone_size: .
cdr3_nt: TGCGCCAGCAGCTTGGTGGGGGCTCGGGGAGATACGCAGTATTTT
cdr3_aa: CASSLVGARGDTQYF

d_call: .
j_call: TRBJ1-6
v_call: TRBV6-5
clone_size: .
cdr3_nt: TGTGCCAGCAGTCGTCAGGGGCGCGATTCACCCCTCCACTTT
cdr3_aa: CASSRQGRDSPLHF

d_call: .
j_call: TRBJ1-6
v_call: TRBV7-8
clone_size: .
cdr3_nt: TGTGCCAGCAGGGTCACCGGGACATCACCCCTTAATTCACCCCTCCACTTT
cdr3_aa: CASRVTGTSPLNSPLHF

d_call: TRBD1
j_call: TRBJ1-4
v_call: TRBV19
clone_size: .
cdr3_nt: TGTGCCAGTACCCCCCTGACAGGGGGCCAGGGTGAAAAACTGTTTTTT
cdr3_aa: CASTPLTGGQGEKLFF

d_call: TRBD1
j_call: TRBJ2-5
v_call: TRBV7-7
clone_size: .
cdr3_nt: TGTGCCAGCAGCCCCCGGGACAGGGCCCAAGAGACCCAGTACTTC
cdr3_aa: CASSPRDRAQETQYF